The rows below give T cell receptor beta chains drawn from one sample of a study of breast tumors, draining lymph nodes, adjacent tissues. TCRdb used MiXCR to reprocess the multiplex PCR reads, holding one entry per CDR3 protein. The sample holds around 100,000 distinct CDR3 sequences; about 20% are singletons and the top ten take more than 0.9%. Sequenced: axillary lymph node tissue. The receptor set was obtained from a female donor with breast cancer. Some clones in this sample may be carry-over from other donors' samples. Both conserved end residues are part of each CDR3. The D gene is left open where the match is weak. Only part of the rows carry a size: once, few, many, or a class if the clone is expanded.

clone_size: many
j_call: TRBJ1-2
v_call: TRBV2
d_call: -
cdr3_nt: TGTGCCAGCAGTGGGACGACGTACTCCGGCTACACCTTC
cdr3_aa: CASSGTTYSGYTF

clone_size: many
j_call: TRBJ2-1
v_call: TRBV5-8
d_call: -
cdr3_nt: TGTGCCAGCGGCGGGGAGTTAAATGAGCAGTTCTTC
cdr3_aa: CASGGELNEQFF

clone_size: -
j_call: TRBJ2-1
v_call: TRBV5-1
d_call: TRBD1
cdr3_nt: TGCGCCAGCAGCCCGGGACAGCAATACAATGAGCAGTTCTTC
cdr3_aa: CASSPGQQYNEQFF

clone_size: many
j_call: TRBJ2-3
v_call: TRBV5-1
d_call: -
cdr3_nt: TGCGCCAGCAGCTTCCACAGGGTTGGTGCAGATACGCAGTATTTT
cdr3_aa: CASSFHRVGADTQYF

clone_size: many
j_call: TRBJ2-3
v_call: TRBV12-5
d_call: -
cdr3_nt: TGTGCTAGTGCCCCATCCGGGACTCTCACAGATACGCAGTATTTT
cdr3_aa: CASAPSGTLTDTQYF

clone_size: -
j_call: TRBJ1-4
v_call: TRBV4-1
d_call: -
cdr3_nt: TGCGCCAGCAGCCACTCCCTGACGGGGGAAAAACTGTTTTTC
cdr3_aa: CASSHSLTGEKLFF

clone_size: -
j_call: TRBJ1-1
v_call: TRBV20-1
d_call: -
cdr3_nt: TGCAGTGCTAGACCGACAGACAACACTGAAGCTTTCTTT
cdr3_aa: CSARPTDNTEAFF

clone_size: few
j_call: TRBJ1-6
v_call: TRBV28
d_call: TRBD1
cdr3_nt: TGTGCCAGCAGTTCACCAGGACAGGGGGCAGCGAGTTCACCCCTCCACTTT
cdr3_aa: CASSSPGQGAASSPLHF

clone_size: many
j_call: TRBJ1-3
v_call: TRBV6-2/TRBV6-3
d_call: -
cdr3_nt: TGTGCCAGCAGTTACGCTGAACCTGGCTCTGGAAACACCATATATTTT
cdr3_aa: CASSYAEPGSGNTIYF

clone_size: many
j_call: TRBJ1-4
v_call: TRBV6-5
d_call: -
cdr3_nt: TGTGCCAGCAGGAGGGGACGCACTAATGAAAAACTGTTTTTT
cdr3_aa: CASRRGRTNEKLFF

clone_size: many
j_call: TRBJ2-7
v_call: TRBV28
d_call: -
cdr3_nt: TGTGCCAGCAGTACCCCGCGGGCATGGTATCCCTACGAGCAGTACTTC
cdr3_aa: CASSTPRAWYPYEQYF